This TCR beta chain originates from a study of cytomegalovirus exposure and HLA in healthy donors. The PCR ran on 60 Vbeta and 13 Jbeta primers. Data came from immunoSEQ multiplex PCR; TCRdb stores just in-frame clones and leaves some out. This sample's clone table lists roughly 53,000 clones. Study-level points and caveats: In a later analysis, V- and J-gene trimming of beta chains associated with a DCLRE1C missense variant, replicated independently. In vitro, three CMV-associated chains proved specific for CMV antigens.

Turning to this clone: The antigen remains undetermined.

CDR1 and CDR2 (germline): SGHDT, YYEEEE. The CDR3 totals 17 residues. The chain has TRBV5-6 and TRBJ2-5, with a weak D call TRBD2 (7 bases). The J call may not be correct, given that the DNA end is closer to TRBJ2-7. The clonotype originates from a man aged 18 to 29 in good health and CMV-seropositive. The sample was PBMCs. The CDR3 DNA reads as TGTGCCAGCAGCTTGTGGCCGGGGGGCGGGAGCTGGTACGAGCAGTACTTC. Translating gives CASSLWPGGGSWYEQYF.